The 18 T cell receptor beta chains in this list originate from one sample, sequenced in a study of CD8 T cells in Susac syndrome. Reverse transcription of 0.5 to 1 ug RNA was performed with random hexamers. MiXCR, applied by TCRdb to the immunoSEQ multiplex PCR reads, yields one record per CDR3 protein. Among some 260,000 distinct CDR3 sequences, approximately 84% were seen once, and the ten largest hold over 0.1%. The sequenced sample was CD8+ T cells from PBMCs. The receptors stem from a human donor with multiple sclerosis.

The chain is built from TRBV16 and TRBJ2-7, with no clear D. The germline V gene has CDR1 KGHSY and CDR2 FQNENV. There are 12 residues in the CDR3. V dropped 3 bases and J dropped 4 bases, with 7 bases sitting between them. DNA for the CDR3: TGTGCCAGCAGCCAGACACGATACGAGCAGTACTTC. It codes for CASSQTRYEQYF.

The chain uses TRBV6-1 and TRBJ2-1; possible D gene TRBD1, 6 bases. Per germline, CDR1 MNHNS and CDR2 SASEGT. The CDR3 runs 17 residues. V was clipped by 6 bases and J by 3 bases, with 21 bases between them. The CDR3 sequence: CASRLYRAGVIYNEQFF. The CDR3 DNA is TGTGCCAGCAGACTTTACAGGGCGGGCGTAATCTACAATGAGCAGTTCTTC.

This clonotype was counted a single time. The gene calls are TRBV11-2 and TRBJ2-1; 7 bases align to TRBD2. V lost 3 bases to trimming and J lost 5 bases; unmatched junction nucleotides: 16. The length of the CDR3 is 18 residues. Germline V gene lookup returns CDR1 SGHAT and CDR2 FQNNGV. The DNA for the CDR3 is TGTGCCAGCAGCTTTTCTCTCGGGGAGGGAGGAGGTGACAATGAGCAGTTCTTC. It translates to CASSFSLGEGGGDNEQFF.

This sequence joins TRBV9 and TRBJ1-1; TRBD1 is a possible D gene (5 bases). Trimming took 2 bases from V and 1 from J, leaving 12 bases between them. This CDR3 is built from 15 residues. Germline-derived CDR1 and CDR2 are SGDLS and YYNGEE. The CDR3: CASSVGGRPNTEAFF. The CDR3 bases are TGTGCCAGCAGCGTGGGGGGACGGCCGAACACTGAAGCTTTCTTT. Using reference TRBV9 and TRBJ1-1 for the parts outside the CDR3, the full variable domain is DSGVTQTPKHLITATGQRVTLRCSPRSGDLSVYWYQQSLDQGLQFLIQYYNGEERAKGNILERFSAQQFPDLHSELNLSSLELGDSALYFCASSVGGRPNTEAFFGQGTRLTVV.

The chain has TRBV7-9 and TRBJ2-1, with 11 bases identical to TRBD2. V gave up 6 bases and J gave up 4 bases; unmatched junction bases: 8. CDR3 length: 16 amino acids. Germline CDR1 and CDR2: SEHNR and FQNEAQ (reference sequence). CDR3 amino acids: CASSITGTSGYNEQFF. The CDR3 nucleotides read TGTGCCAGCAGTATAACCGGGACTAGCGGATACAATGAGCAGTTCTTC. Together with reference TRBV7-9 and TRBJ2-1, the CDR3 gives the full variable domain: DTGVSQNPRHKITKRGQNVTFRCDPISEHNRLYWYRQTLGQGPEFLTYFQNEAQLEKSRLLSDRFSAERPKGSFSTLEIQRTEQGDSAMYLCASSITGTSGYNEQFFGPGTRLTVL.

J is TRBJ2-1 and V is TRBV29-1; the D gene is possibly TRBD1 (6 bases). Germline V gives CDR1 SQVTM, CDR2 ANQGSEA. The CDR3 is 16 residues long. V lost 4 bases and J lost 0, with 16 bases in between. The CDR3 DNA reads TGCAGCGTTGGACCAGGGGCACGGGGCTCCTACAATGAGCAGTTCTTC. This gives the protein CSVGPGARGSYNEQFF.

The chain has TRBV29-1 and TRBJ2-2; 10 bases are a match to TRBD1. CDR3 length: 16 amino acids. The germline V gene has CDR1 SQVTM and CDR2 ANQGSEA. J was trimmed by 4 bases and V by 2 bases; bases with no gene match: 7. CDR3 sequence reads: CSVEMDRGEVTGELFF. The CDR3 DNA sequence: TGCAGCGTTGAAATGGACAGGGGGGAGGTCACCGGGGAGCTGTTTTTT.

J is TRBJ1-5 and V is TRBV6-1; D is undetermined. With 0 bases removed from V and 14 bases from J, the gap between germline ends came to 11 bases. Germline values: CDR1 MNHNS, CDR2 SASEGT. This CDR3 comprises 12 residues. CDR3 sequence: CASSEAKTKEHF. As DNA, the CDR3 is TGTGCCAGCAGTGAAGCAAAAACAAAGGAGCATTTT.

The chain combines TRBV5-1 with TRBJ2-5; D unclear. Germline CDR1 reads SGHRS; CDR2 reads YFSETQ. This CDR3 has 15 amino acids. Trimming cost V 4 bases and J 3 bases, with 16 bases left between them. Here the CDR3 reads CASSERTPREETQYF. The CDR3 DNA is TGCGCCAGCAGCGAGCGCACCCCTAGGGAAGAGACCCAGTACTTC.

CDR3 sequence reads: CSARDFGGSSGHEQFF. The CDR3 DNA reads TGCAGTGCTAGAGATTTTGGCGGGAGTTCAGGGCATGAGCAGTTCTTC. The chain is built from TRBV20-1 and TRBJ2-1, with TRBD2 matching 7 bases. Looked up from germline, CDR1 is DFQATT and CDR2 is SNEGSKA (reference sequence). V lost 0 bases, J lost 8 bases, and 13 bases stayed unmatched. This CDR3 spans 16 amino acids.

V gene TRBV29-1 combines with J gene TRBJ1-1; the D gene is possibly TRBD1 (6 bases). Trimming shortened V by 3 bases and J by 4 bases, and 15 bases separated the two germline ends. There are 14 residues in the CDR3. Germline assignment: CDR1 SQVTM and CDR2 ANQGSEA. The DNA for the CDR3 is TGCAGCGTTGACCCCAGGGGACTCGGCACTGAAGCTTTCTTT. This translates into CSVDPRGLGTEAFF.

The chain joins TRBV20-1 to TRBJ2-1, with 8 bases that match TRBD1. This CDR3 is built from 14 residues. V trimming: 0 bases; J trimming: 4 bases; junction bases outside the gene matches: 2. The germline CDR1 and CDR2 sequences are DFQATT and SNEGSKA (reference sequence). This CDR3 is CSARDRDRYNEQFF. Written as DNA, the CDR3 is TGCAGTGCTAGAGATAGGGACAGGTACAATGAGCAGTTCTTC.

The chain recombines TRBV5-5 with TRBJ1-5; TRBD1 might be the D (5 bases). Deletions cut 0 bases from V and 2 bases from J, with 12 bases between. Germline CDR1 is SGHKS and CDR2 is YYEKEE (reference sequence). CDR3 length equals 16 residues. CDR3 amino acids: CASSLGQKSGNQPQHF. The CDR3 coding sequence is TGTGCCAGCAGCTTGGGACAGAAAAGTGGCAATCAGCCCCAGCATTTT.

As to this clonotype: Germline is not matched at one junction end, which may reflect a read error. The chain carries TRBV2 and TRBJ2-7; 7 nucleotides align to TRBD1. Germline lookup yields CDR1 SNHLY and CDR2 FYNNEI. This CDR3 spans 10 amino acids. CDR3 nucleotides: TGTGCCAGCAGTGGGCAGGGACAGCACTTC. It yields the protein CASSGQGQHF.

This clonotype turned up a few times. The V gene is TRBV30, the J gene TRBJ1-1; D not certain. Germline CDR1 and CDR2: GTSNPN and SVGIG (reference sequence). This CDR3 contains 13 residues. Trimming took 1 base from V and 5 from J, leaving 11 bases between them. The CDR3 DNA reads as TGTGCCTGGAGTGAGGGAACACGGACTGAAGCTTTCTTT. Its translation: CAWSEGTRTEAFF.

The chain combines TRBV28 with TRBJ2-1; no reliable D call. The CDR3 spans 13 residues. Trimming cost V 3 bases and J 6 bases, with 9 bases left between them. Germline V gene sequence: CDR1 MDHEN, CDR2 SYDVKM. Written as DNA, the CDR3 is TGTGCCAGCAGTTTTCTAGAGAGCAATGAGCAGTTCTTC. Residues: CASSFLESNEQFF.

The CDR3 DNA reads as TGTGCCAGCAGAAACTTGGGAGGGGCCAATCAGCCCCAGCATTTT. Encoded protein: CASRNLGGANQPQHF. This rearrangement joins TRBV28 to TRBJ1-5; D perhaps matches TRBD1 (5 bases). The CDR3 has 15 residues. CDR1 and CDR2 from the germline V gene are MDHEN and SYDVKM. Between the trimmed V and J ends, which lost 6 bases and 3 bases, there was a span of 15 bases.

The gene calls are TRBV7-9 and TRBJ1-1; a possible D gene is TRBD1 (6 bases). In germline, CDR1 is SEHNR, CDR2 FQNEAQ (reference sequence). This CDR3 is built from 17 residues. The V gene lost 3 bases and the J gene lost 0 bases, with 17 bases spanning the gap. In DNA, the CDR3 is TGTGCCAGCAGCTTGTCCCGGGACATATGGATGAACACTGAAGCTTTCTTT. It translates to CASSLSRDIWMNTEAFF.